Listed below are T cell receptor beta chains from one sample, sequenced in a study of blood T cell repertoires in COVID-19. Profiled with immunoSEQ multiplex PCR; TCRdb holds only in-frame clones, not every one. Of a few hundred thousand clones in the sample, 80% to 85% were seen once. Sequencing used peripheral blood. Source of these receptors: a man in his 60s with acute or convalescent COVID-19. CDR3s include the opening cysteine and the closing phenylalanine or tryptophan. D genes are given only for firm matches. Size is stated for part of the rows, as once, few or many counts, or as a class when the clone is expanded.

D gene: TRBD2; J gene: TRBJ2-2; V gene: TRBV7-3; clone size: NA; CDR3 DNA: TGTGCCAGCAGCTTAAGACTAGCGGGAGGGACGAACACCGGGGAGCTGTTTTTT; CDR3 protein: CASSLRLAGGTNTGELFF
D gene: NA; J gene: TRBJ1-1; V gene: TRBV6-2/TRBV6-3; clone size: few; CDR3 DNA: TGTGCCAGCAGTTACGGTCGGTTGAACACTGAAGCTTTCTTT; CDR3 protein: CASSYGRLNTEAFF
D gene: TRBD1; J gene: TRBJ2-6; V gene: TRBV11-2; clone size: few; CDR3 DNA: TGTGCCAGCAGCTTAGACCCCCGGGACAGAGTCTCTGGGGCCAACGTCCTGACTTTC; CDR3 protein: CASSLDPRDRVSGANVLTF
D gene: NA; J gene: TRBJ2-1; V gene: TRBV30; clone size: NA; CDR3 DNA: TGTGCCTGGAGTGTCTTGAATGAGCAGTTCTTC; CDR3 protein: CAWSVLNEQFF
D gene: TRBD2; J gene: TRBJ2-3; V gene: TRBV19; clone size: NA; CDR3 DNA: TGTGCCAGTAGTGCGGGGGACGCCACAGATACGCAGTATTTT; CDR3 protein: CASSAGDATDTQYF
D gene: NA; J gene: TRBJ1-4; V gene: TRBV28; clone size: once; CDR3 DNA: TGTGCCAGCACCCGGGGAGGGGGATTTAATGAAAAACTGTTTTTT; CDR3 protein: CASTRGGGFNEKLFF
D gene: NA; J gene: TRBJ2-5; V gene: TRBV5-5; clone size: NA; CDR3 DNA: TGTGCCAGCAGCTTGGTTCGTCTACAGCAAGAGACCCAGTACTTC; CDR3 protein: CASSLVRLQQETQYF
D gene: NA; J gene: TRBJ1-2; V gene: TRBV30; clone size: NA; CDR3 DNA: TGTGCCTGGAGTGGATCCTATGGGGCGGGCTACACCTTC; CDR3 protein: CAWSGSYGAGYTF
D gene: NA; J gene: TRBJ1-3; V gene: TRBV2; clone size: once; CDR3 DNA: TGTGCCAGCACCCCAGGCTACTCTGGAAACACCATATATTTT; CDR3 protein: CASTPGYSGNTIYF
D gene: TRBD1; J gene: TRBJ1-2; V gene: TRBV30; clone size: NA; CDR3 DNA: TGTGCCTGGAGCTCCAACGACAGGGGCTATGGCTACACCTTC; CDR3 protein: CAWSSNDRGYGYTF
D gene: TRBD2; J gene: TRBJ2-4; V gene: TRBV6-5; clone size: NA; CDR3 DNA: TGTGCCAGCAGGCTAGCGGGGGGGCCTGAAAACATTCAGTACTTC; CDR3 protein: CASRLAGGPENIQYF
D gene: NA; J gene: TRBJ1-6; V gene: TRBV18; clone size: NA; CDR3 DNA: TGTGCCAGCTCACCAGTCGCGAATTCACCCCTCCACTTT; CDR3 protein: CASSPVANSPLHF
D gene: NA; J gene: TRBJ2-7; V gene: TRBV6-1; clone size: once; CDR3 DNA: TGTGCCAGCAGTGAAATCCGGGGAACCTCCTACGAGCAGTACTTC; CDR3 protein: CASSEIRGTSYEQYF
D gene: TRBD1; J gene: TRBJ2-7; V gene: TRBV5-1; clone size: NA; CDR3 DNA: TGCGCCAGCAGCGTCGGACAGGCCTACGAGCAGTACTTC; CDR3 protein: CASSVGQAYEQYF
D gene: TRBD2; J gene: TRBJ2-3; V gene: TRBV19; clone size: NA; CDR3 DNA: TGTGCCAGTAGTGCGCCGGGGGGATGGTGGTATTTT; CDR3 protein: CASSAPGGWWYF
D gene: NA; J gene: TRBJ1-1; V gene: TRBV6-5; clone size: once; CDR3 DNA: TGTGCCAGCACCCAAGGTGGCGGGAACACTGAAGCTTTCTTT; CDR3 protein: CASTQGGGNTEAFF
D gene: TRBD2; J gene: TRBJ2-7; V gene: TRBV28; clone size: once; CDR3 DNA: TGTGCCAGCAGAGGACTAGCGGGAGACTACGAGCAGTACTTC; CDR3 protein: CASRGLAGDYEQYF
D gene: TRBD1; J gene: TRBJ1-6; V gene: TRBV7-6; clone size: NA; CDR3 DNA: TGTGCCAGCAGCTTAGGCCAGGGGGATAATTCACCCCTCCACTTT; CDR3 protein: CASSLGQGDNSPLHF
D gene: NA; J gene: TRBJ1-2; V gene: TRBV10-3; clone size: NA; CDR3 DNA: TGTGCCATCAGGAAACAGACAGGTGATGGCTACACCTTC; CDR3 protein: CAIRKQTGDGYTF
D gene: NA; J gene: TRBJ2-1; V gene: TRBV6-2/TRBV6-3; clone size: NA; CDR3 DNA: TGTGCCAGCAGTCCCGGAGTCGGCGGATACAATGAGCAGTTCTTC; CDR3 protein: CASSPGVGGYNEQFF
D gene: NA; J gene: TRBJ1-1; V gene: TRBV28; clone size: once; CDR3 DNA: TGTGCCAGCAGTGGGGCTTGGACTGAAGCTTTCTTT; CDR3 protein: CASSGAWTEAFF
D gene: TRBD1; J gene: TRBJ1-1; V gene: TRBV27; clone size: few; CDR3 DNA: TGTGCCAGCAGGGGGACAGGGAACACTGAAGCTTTCTTT; CDR3 protein: CASRGTGNTEAFF
D gene: TRBD2; J gene: TRBJ2-1; V gene: TRBV19; clone size: NA; CDR3 DNA: TGTGCCAGTAGTCCCCGGACTAGCGGGACCTTAAGCTCCTACAATGAGCAGTTCTTC; CDR3 protein: CASSPRTSGTLSSYNEQFF
D gene: NA; J gene: TRBJ2-7; V gene: TRBV7-9; clone size: NA; CDR3 DNA: TGTGCCAGCAGCTCTACGCCTAATACCTACGAGCAGTACTTC; CDR3 protein: CASSSTPNTYEQYF
D gene: NA; J gene: TRBJ1-4; V gene: TRBV7-9; clone size: NA; CDR3 DNA: TGTGCCAGCAGCCCTGGGGGGGGCGCGAGGGAAAAACTGTTTTTT; CDR3 protein: CASSPGGGAREKLFF
D gene: NA; J gene: TRBJ2-2; V gene: TRBV19; clone size: few; CDR3 DNA: TGTGCCAGTACACATAACGGGGTGGAGCTGTTTTTT; CDR3 protein: CASTHNGVELFF
D gene: NA; J gene: TRBJ1-6; V gene: TRBV19; clone size: once; CDR3 DNA: TGTGCCAGTAGTGCCAGGGTTTCCTATAATTCACCCCTCCACTTT; CDR3 protein: CASSARVSYNSPLHF
D gene: TRBD1; J gene: TRBJ1-2; V gene: TRBV29-1; clone size: NA; CDR3 DNA: TGCAGCGTCGGACGCCAAACAGGGGCGATGAATGTAGATGGCTACACCTTC; CDR3 protein: CSVGRQTGAMNVDGYTF
D gene: TRBD2; J gene: TRBJ2-3; V gene: TRBV7-3; clone size: NA; CDR3 DNA: TGTGCCAGCAGCTTAACTCCGACTAGCGGGGTCAGTACAGATACGCAGTATTTT; CDR3 protein: CASSLTPTSGVSTDTQYF
D gene: NA; J gene: TRBJ2-1; V gene: TRBV4-3; clone size: once; CDR3 DNA: TGCGCCAGCAGCCAAGACGGAGGGCGACCTGTGCCGTTCTTC; CDR3 protein: CASSQDGGRPVPFF
D gene: NA; J gene: TRBJ2-2; V gene: TRBV7-3; clone size: once; CDR3 DNA: TGTGCCAGCAGCTCCTCGAACACCGGGGAGCTGTTTTTT; CDR3 protein: CASSSSNTGELFF
D gene: NA; J gene: TRBJ1-6; V gene: TRBV7-9; clone size: few; CDR3 DNA: TGTGCCAGCAGCTTACACAGGGAGAATTCACCCCTCCACTTT; CDR3 protein: CASSLHRENSPLHF
D gene: NA; J gene: TRBJ2-3; V gene: TRBV6-5; clone size: once; CDR3 DNA: TGTGCCAGCAGCCTCCGGGGAGCCGTAGATACGCAGTATTTT; CDR3 protein: CASSLRGAVDTQYF
D gene: NA; J gene: TRBJ1-1; V gene: TRBV18; clone size: NA; CDR3 DNA: TGTGCCAGCTCCCGCCTACCATTGAACACTGAAGCTTTCTTT; CDR3 protein: CASSRLPLNTEAFF
D gene: TRBD2; J gene: TRBJ2-1; V gene: TRBV7-2; clone size: NA; CDR3 DNA: TGTGCCAGCAGTCCCCAGCGGGGCAGTTCCTACAATGAGCAGTTCTTC; CDR3 protein: CASSPQRGSSYNEQFF
D gene: TRBD2; J gene: TRBJ2-4; V gene: TRBV6-1; clone size: NA; CDR3 DNA: TGTGCCAGCAGTGAAGCGGGACTAGCGGGAGGGCCTGGAAACATTCAGTACTTC; CDR3 protein: CASSEAGLAGGPGNIQYF
D gene: TRBD2; J gene: TRBJ2-5; V gene: TRBV3-1/TRBV3-2; clone size: NA; CDR3 DNA: TGTGCCAGCAGCCAAGTTATAACTAGCGGGAGCCAAGAGACCCAGTACTTC; CDR3 protein: CASSQVITSGSQETQYF
D gene: NA; J gene: TRBJ1-5; V gene: TRBV7-2; clone size: NA; CDR3 DNA: TGTGCCAGCAGCTTATTTGGGCTTGGAAGCAATCAGCCCCAGCATTTT; CDR3 protein: CASSLFGLGSNQPQHF
D gene: NA; J gene: TRBJ1-2; V gene: TRBV6-5; clone size: NA; CDR3 DNA: TGTGCCAGCAGTTACAGCGTGGACTATGGCTACACCTTC; CDR3 protein: CASSYSVDYGYTF
D gene: NA; J gene: TRBJ1-2; V gene: TRBV30; clone size: once; CDR3 DNA: TGTGCCTGGAATTTAGAGGTTGGCTACACCTTC; CDR3 protein: CAWNLEVGYTF
D gene: NA; J gene: TRBJ2-3; V gene: TRBV9; clone size: NA; CDR3 DNA: TGTGCCAGCAGCCCACGGACTAACACAGATACGCAGTATTTT; CDR3 protein: CASSPRTNTDTQYF
D gene: TRBD1; J gene: TRBJ1-5; V gene: TRBV19; clone size: NA; CDR3 DNA: TGTGCCAGTAGTATAGGGGGGACAGGGAGGCAGCCCCAGCATTTT; CDR3 protein: CASSIGGTGRQPQHF
D gene: TRBD1; J gene: TRBJ2-5; V gene: TRBV3-1/TRBV3-2; clone size: NA; CDR3 DNA: TGTGCCAGCAGCCAAGATTTGTACAGGGGGGAGACCCAGTACTTC; CDR3 protein: CASSQDLYRGETQYF
D gene: NA; J gene: TRBJ1-5; V gene: TRBV5-5; clone size: once; CDR3 DNA: TGTGCCAGCAGCTTGCGTCCCCCTGATCAGCCCCAGCATTTT; CDR3 protein: CASSLRPPDQPQHF